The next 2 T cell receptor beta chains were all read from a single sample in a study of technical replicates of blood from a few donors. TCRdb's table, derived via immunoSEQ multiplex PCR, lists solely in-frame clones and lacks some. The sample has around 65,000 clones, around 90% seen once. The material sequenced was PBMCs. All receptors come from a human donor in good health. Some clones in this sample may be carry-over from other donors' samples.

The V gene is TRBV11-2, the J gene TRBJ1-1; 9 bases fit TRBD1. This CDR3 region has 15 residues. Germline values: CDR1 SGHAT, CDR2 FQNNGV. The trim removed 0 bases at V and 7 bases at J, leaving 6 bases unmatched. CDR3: CASSLDRGQGFEAFF. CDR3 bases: TGTGCCAGCAGCTTAGACCGGGGACAGGGATTTGAAGCTTTCTTT.

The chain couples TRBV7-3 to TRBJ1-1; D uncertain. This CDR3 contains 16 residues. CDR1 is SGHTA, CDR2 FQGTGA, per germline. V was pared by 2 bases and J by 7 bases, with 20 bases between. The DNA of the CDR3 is TGTGCCAGCAGCTTATGGGTGATGGGCCAAGGAGGTGAAGCTTTCTTT. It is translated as CASSLWVMGQGGEAFF.